These 2 T cell receptor beta chains share one sample of origin, sequenced in a study of T cell repertoires in cytomegalovirus infection. TCRdb passed the reads through MiXCR, listing each CDR3 protein once. The data show around 130,000 distinct CDR3 sequences, with 7% to 9.5% seen just once and around 10% held by the top ten. Sequenced sample: PBMCs. The receptors stem from a human donor in good health (CMV status not recorded). Some clones in this sample may be carry-over from other donors' samples.

This clonotype was observed at least ten times. The V call is TRBV25-1, the J call TRBJ2-6, with 9 bases lining up with TRBD1. Germline CDR1 and CDR2: MGHDK and SYGVNS. Unmatched junction bases numbered 3, after V lost 6 bases and J lost 0 bases. This CDR3 contains 16 residues. CDR3 sequence: CASRGTGSSGANVLTF. The CDR3 nucleotides read TGTGCCAGCAGGGGGACAGGGAGCTCTGGGGCCAACGTCCTGACTTTC.

This clonotype was detected ten times or more. V is TRBV20-1 and J is TRBJ2-5, with D possibly TRBD1 on 5 matching bases. V was shortened by 0 bases and J by 5 bases, with 16 bases between the two germline ends. This CDR3 has 15 residues. Per germline, CDR1 DFQATT and CDR2 SNEGSKA (reference sequence). The CDR3 DNA is TGCAGTGCTAGAGATAACGCAGGGTCCAGGGAGACCCAGTACTTC. It encodes CSARDNAGSRETQYF.